Listed here are 2 T cell receptor beta chains from one sample, sequenced in a study of cytomegalovirus exposure and HLA in healthy donors. In the PCR, 60 Vbeta and 13 Jbeta primers were used. Sequencing was performed with immunoSEQ multiplex PCR; in TCRdb, only in-frame clones are kept and a portion is missing. This sample carries around 150,000 clones, 80% to 90% of them seen once, and the ten largest clones take under 2%. Input material: PBMCs. These receptors were taken from a man aged 18 to 35 in good health and CMV-seronegative.

The chain joins TRBV5-1 to TRBJ1-1, with 12 nucleotides matching TRBD1. The ends lost 7 bases at V and 1 base at J; junction bases unmatched: 8. Germline V gives CDR1 SGHRS, CDR2 YFSETQ. CDR3 length: 16 residues. The CDR3 coding sequence is TGCGCCAGCGACATCGGGACAGGGGGCCGGAACACTGAAGCTTTCTTT. It encodes CASDIGTGGRNTEAFF.

CDR3 in amino acids: CASSRGGTELFF. The CDR3 DNA sequence: TGCGCCAGCAGCAGAGGAGGGACTGAACTGTTTTTT. The gene calls are TRBV5-1 and TRBJ1-4, with D tentatively TRBD1 (5 bases). This CDR3 has 12 residues. Trimming shortened V by 4 bases and J by 12 bases, and 13 bases separated the two germline ends. Looked up from germline, CDR1 is SGHRS and CDR2 is YFSETQ.